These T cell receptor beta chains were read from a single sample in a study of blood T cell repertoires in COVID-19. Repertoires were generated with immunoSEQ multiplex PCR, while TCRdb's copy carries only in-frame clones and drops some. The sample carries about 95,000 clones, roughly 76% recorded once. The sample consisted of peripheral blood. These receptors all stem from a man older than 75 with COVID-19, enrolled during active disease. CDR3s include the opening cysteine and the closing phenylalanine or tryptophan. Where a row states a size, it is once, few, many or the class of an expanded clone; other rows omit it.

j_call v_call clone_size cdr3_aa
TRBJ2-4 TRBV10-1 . CASSEVDRENIQYF
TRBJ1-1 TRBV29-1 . CSVRQGARDTEAFF
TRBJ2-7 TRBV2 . CASHGLAGPSYEQYF
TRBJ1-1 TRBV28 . CASSLGGQGEAFF
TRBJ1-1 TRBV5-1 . CASSLGVRRAVGVHTEAFF
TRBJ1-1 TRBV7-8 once CASSLASGGNTEAFF
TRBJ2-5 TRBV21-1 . CASSKDRDTTSSQYF
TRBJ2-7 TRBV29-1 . CSVEQGPGYEQYF
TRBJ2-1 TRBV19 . CASSMGQGSYNEQFF
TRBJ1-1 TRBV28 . CASSSVVNTEAFF
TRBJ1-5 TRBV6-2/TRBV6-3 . CASSYMGRQNQPQHF
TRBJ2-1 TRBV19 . CASSNLAGQGNEQFF
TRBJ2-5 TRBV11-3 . CASSRGGSWETQYF